The 4 T cell receptor beta chains listed next were all sequenced from one sample in a study of T cells in Graves' hyperthyroidism and ophthalmopathy. Amplification of TCR beta CDR3 regions was performed using RNA transcripts as template. Primed by the HTBI set, a first-round RT-PCR was run on the TCR CDR3. TCRdb redid the calling of the multiplex PCR reads with MiXCR, one entry per CDR3 protein. The repertoire includes approximately 870,000 distinct CDR3 sequences, more than 30% of them detected once, and roughly 8.3% sits in the top ten. Sequencing used blood. The receptors shown here come from a man aged 18 to 29 with Graves' hyperthyroidism.

This clonotype was seen at least ten times. This chain joins TRBV15 and TRBJ1-5, with unresolved D. The CDR3 contains 15 residues. Trimming shortened V by 0 bases and J by 9 bases, and 15 bases separated the two germline ends. Per germline, CDR1 LNHNV and CDR2 YYDKDF (reference sequence). CDR3 in amino acids: CATSREPAGSWPQHF. For the CDR3, the DNA is TGTGCCACCAGCAGAGAACCGGCTGGTTCGTGGCCCCAGCATTTT.

The chain employs TRBV20-1 and TRBJ2-7; 10 bases are a match to TRBD2. The J call may be in error: the DNA end matches TRBJ2-1 better. The CDR3 length is 12 residues. CDR1 and CDR2 (germline): DFQATT, SNEGSKA (reference sequence). CDR3 protein: CSASRTSGEQFF. DNA for the CDR3: TGCAGTGCGTCACGGACTAGCGGAGAGCAGTTCTTC.

Comment on this clonotype: An end of the junction differs from the germline gene, which may be a read error. The chain links TRBV7-9 to TRBJ2-7; either TRBD1 or TRBD2 may fit D (6 bases each). Germline-derived CDR1 and CDR2 are SEHNR and FQNEAQ (reference sequence). This CDR3 is 14 amino acids long. CDR3 sequence: CASSQERGLSEQHF. The DNA for the CDR3 is TGCGCCAGCAGCCAAGAACGGGGGCTTAGCGAGCAGCACTTC.

The chain uses TRBV12-3 or TRBV12-4 and TRBJ2-7, with TRBD1 matching over 11 bases. J was trimmed by 4 bases and V by 4 bases; bases with no gene match: 9. This CDR3 region has 16 residues. The CDR3 spells CASSYPDRGHAYEQYF. The CDR3 region has the DNA TGTGCCAGCAGTTACCCGGACAGGGGGCACGCGTACGAGCAGTACTTC.